Listed below are T cell receptor beta chains from one sample, sequenced in a study of OX40 agonist ivuxolimab in advanced cancers. Using immunoSEQ multiplex PCR, the repertoire was profiled, and TCRdb retains in-frame clones only, with some absent. Of about 77,000 clones listed, around 86% were seen once; the top ten hold roughly 5.8%. Sequenced material: CD4+ or CD8+ T cells sorted from blood, taken in a trial of the OX40 agonist ivuxolimab. All receptors come from an adult with an advanced solid tumor such as melanoma, head and neck, liver or kidney cancer. The conserved cysteine and the conserved F or W are not part of the CDR3 here.

TRBV7-9,.,ASSLVPYEQY
TRBV7-7,TRBJ1-3,ASSLTGFSGNTIY
TRBV4-1,TRBJ1-3,ASSQDVTVSAGNTIY
TRBV5-4,TRBJ1-2,ASSFRTGAIGYT
TRBV5-5,TRBJ1-5,ASSAGQPSNQPQH
TRBV18,TRBJ1-4,ASSPGYAKPEKLF
TRBV28,TRBJ2-7,ASSPQAGDRGLRSKYEQY
TRBV9,TRBJ2-1,ASSRRGPSSYNEQF
TRBV30,TRBJ1-1,AQGTGGDTEAF
TRBV5-4,TRBJ2-1,ASSFGAGDKDEQF
TRBV6-5,TRBJ1-2,ASRTPTVYGYT
TRBV9,TRBJ1-2,ASSVGKEKINYGYT
TRBV19,TRBJ2-3,ATSSVGTDTQY
TRBV7-9,TRBJ2-1,ASSPRTNYNEQF
TRBV5-1,TRBJ2-5,ASSLGQIQETQY
TRBV29-1,TRBJ2-5,SVIPDRGETQY
TRBV6-5,TRBJ1-5,ASTAGTAGNQPQH
TRBV27,TRBJ2-3,ASSLSSSDTQY
TRBV7-2,TRBJ1-2,ASSLGFSYGYT
TRBV28,TRBJ2-5,ASRETGMLETQY
TRBV11-2,TRBJ1-6,ASSLGVGSSYNSPLH
TRBV11-1,TRBJ1-1,ASSSLGQGNTEAF
TRBV5-6,TRBJ2-6,ASSLLWAARASGANVLT
TRBV5-1,TRBJ2-7,ASSFVAGTYEQY
TRBV5-5,TRBJ2-3,ASSPGDVRSDTQY
TRBV9,TRBJ1-2,ASSVGQGYGYT
TRBV11-2,TRBJ1-2,ASSLGQAFGYT
TRBV6-4,TRBJ2-7,ASRKGRTPYEQY
TRBV5-4,TRBJ2-1,ASSFGIAGGLNEQF
TRBV13,TRBJ1-5,ASSPRKGQPQH
TRBV11-2,TRBJ1-2,ASSFSPQRMRTGSYGYT
TRBV27,TRBJ1-6,ASSPLRVRSPLH
TRBV2,TRBJ2-3,ASSRTSGGTDTQY
TRBV27,TRBJ1-2,ASSLRDRGRLPPNYGYT
TRBV6-1,TRBJ2-7,AGGDRGPYEQY
TRBV11-2,TRBJ2-3,ASSPGVAGGRHTDTQY
TRBV4-3,TRBJ2-7,ASSQDFMWKQY
TRBV10-3,TRBJ1-2,ATLSRGERD
TRBV5-1,TRBJ2-7,ASHGTSGLSSRDEQY
TRBV28,TRBJ1-2,ASSLSDIGYGYT
TRBV4-1,TRBJ1-2,ASSQDRTSFNGYT
TRBV6-4,TRBJ2-3,ASSGQSTDTQY
TRBV6-1,TRBJ1-1,ASSVRGDEAF
TRBV6-6,TRBJ2-7,ASSFSSYEQY
TRBV14,TRBJ2-7,ASSQAGQGYEQY
TRBV5-4,TRBJ2-3,ASSPAGTSFSDTQY
TRBV11-2,TRBJ2-7,ASSLVHGMMHEQY
TRBV29-1,TRBJ2-3,SVGPKRAGGLYIDTQY
TRBV14,TRBJ2-7,ASSQHGSTYEQY
TRBV7-2,TRBJ2-3,ASSLSTDTQY
TRBV18,TRBJ1-4,ASSPMGPPFNEKLF
TRBV30,TRBJ2-5,AWGIAGGPETQY
TRBV29-1,TRBJ1-4,SVEGRVGATNEKLF
TRBV28,TRBJ2-6,ATLPRREPPVLT
TRBV9,TRBJ2-5,ASSVAGSLPETQY
TRBV7-3,TRBJ1-1,ASSFQGNTEAF